The sample holds a few counts of the clone carrying this T cell receptor beta chain. What it binds is unknown. Germline lookup yields CDR1 SNHLY and CDR2 FYNNEI. The length of the CDR3 is 15 residues. The J segment lost 3 bases and the V segment lost 8 bases, leaving 5 bases of the junction unmatched. This sample was included in a study of T cell repertoires in cytomegalovirus infection. Study summary: An indication of both CMV infection and matching HLA type came from public TCR beta signatures.

Study-level findings and limits: Summed frequency of public TCR beta families distinguished CMV carriers with the relevant HLA. Ex vivo, HLA-C-restricted CMV-specific TCR beta clonotypes prevailed over the rest of the response.

From the reads, TCRdb called clonotypes with MiXCR, one entry per CDR3 protein. The sample shows nearly 700,000 distinct CDR3 sequences, 30% to 35% of them seen only once. V usage is TRBV2 and J usage is TRBJ2-2, with 11 bases fitting TRBD2. The clonotype originates from a human donor in good health (CMV status not recorded). Some clones in this sample may be carry-over from other donors' samples. Sequenced here: cultured PBMCs, sampled from culture after CMV antigen stimulation. The CDR3 protein is CASFSGGDHTGELFF. DNA for the CDR3: TGTGCCAGCTTTAGCGGGGGGGATCACACCGGGGAGCTGTTTTTT. The full variable domain, with the rest looked up from reference TRBV2 and TRBJ2-2, is EPEVTQTPSHQVTQMGQEVILRCVPISNHLYFYWYRQILGQKVEFLVSFYNNEISEKSEIFDDQFSVERPDGSNFTLKIRSTKLEDSAMYFCASFSGGDHTGELFFGEGSRLTVL.